This T cell receptor beta chain was identified in a study of cytomegalovirus exposure and HLA in healthy donors. A multiplex PCR was run with 60 Vbeta primers and 13 Jbeta primers. As processed by the authors: As a later analysis found, there were 70 million to 100 million unique TCR beta chains, of which roughly 11 million were shared. Repertoires were generated with immunoSEQ multiplex PCR, while TCRdb's copy carries only in-frame clones and drops some. V and J calls and clone size are those listed in that table; D and trimming were worked out from the DNA. Among 100,000 to 150,000 clones listed, over 70% were seen once. Study conclusions and caveats: In an earlier analysis, about 87% or about 30%: the productive usage of most TCR beta V segments.

Regarding this clone: The antigen is undetermined.

Germline assignment: CDR1 SQVTM and CDR2 ANQGSEA. This CDR3 spans 18 amino acids. The J segment lost 0 bases and the V segment lost 0 bases, leaving 13 bases of the junction unmatched. This clonotype originated in a man between 18 and 29 years old in good health and CMV-seropositive. V gene TRBV29-1 combines with J gene TRBJ1-1; 7 bases fit TRBD1. Material for sequencing was PBMCs. The CDR3 region has the DNA TGCAGCGTTGAAGATCAGGGGGTAGCGGAGCTACTGAACACTGAAGCTTTCTTT. Encoded protein: CSVEDQGVAELLNTEAFF.